This T cell receptor (beta chain) originates from a study of T-cell memory formation after mild COVID-19. The germline V gene encodes CDR1 KGHSH and CDR2 LQKENI. Trimming removed 1 base from V and 0 bases from J; junction bases left unmatched: 7. CDR3 length: 18 residues. TCRdb fed the 5' RACE reads into MiXCR, producing one record per CDR3 protein. The sample contains roughly 240,000 distinct CDR3 sequences, roughly 14% of which appear only once. In its sample, this clonotype was seen a few times. The origin of this receptor is an adult woman who had mild COVID-19 (a few samples of this study predate the infection). Cell type and time point are not known. The sequenced sample was PBMCs or a T cell subset sorted from them (not recorded which). The gene calls are TRBV18 and TRBJ2-3; the match to TRBD2 covers 10 bases. CDR3 amino acids: CASSPLGAGGRSTDTQYF. CDR3 in DNA: TGTGCCAGCTCACCACTCGGAGCGGGGGGGCGAAGCACAGATACGCAGTATTTT.